These 28 T cell receptor beta chains share one sample of origin, sequenced in a study of blood T cell repertoires in COVID-19. Assay used: immunoSEQ multiplex PCR; TCRdb lists only in-frame clones, some missing. The table shows 110,000 or so clones, with roughly four fifths occurring only once. Sequencing was done on a sample of peripheral blood. These TCRs come from a human donor in a cohort sampled during active COVID-19.

The chain is built from TRBV2 and TRBJ1-1; D gene unclear. V was shortened by 2 bases and J by 0 bases, with 4 bases between the two germline ends. The germline V gene has CDR1 SNHLY and CDR2 FYNNEI. The CDR3 contains 13 residues. CDR3 sequence: CASSEPMNTEAFF. The DNA for the CDR3 is TGTGCCAGCAGTGAACCAATGAACACTGAAGCTTTCTTT.

The chain carries TRBV19 and TRBJ1-5; D call uncertain. The CDR3 length is 16 residues. The V and J ends lost 1 base and 1 base respectively, with 11 bases between them. CDR1 and CDR2 (germline): LNHDA, SQIVND (reference sequence). The CDR3 sequence is CASSIGSRGSNQPQHF. In DNA form, the CDR3 reads TGTGCCAGTAGTATAGGTTCTCGAGGCAGCAATCAGCCCCAGCATTTT.

The chain combines TRBV7-9 with TRBJ2-1, with D perhaps matching TRBD2 (7 bases). This CDR3 is built from 17 residues. Germline V CDR1 and CDR2: SEHNR, FQNEAQ (reference sequence). Trimming took 1 base from V and 0 from J, leaving 13 bases between them. This chain's CDR3 is CASSLGGRGHSYNEQFF. The CDR3 bases are TGTGCCAGCAGCTTAGGAGGGCGGGGGCACTCCTACAATGAGCAGTTCTTC. Full variable domain (outside the CDR3, taken from reference TRBV7-9 and TRBJ2-1): DTGVSQNPRHKITKRGQNVTFRCDPISEHNRLYWYRQTLGQGPEFLTYFQNEAQLEKSRLLSDRFSAERPKGSFSTLEIQRTEQGDSAMYLCASSLGGRGHSYNEQFFGPGTRLTVL.

V gene TRBV7-8 combines with J gene TRBJ1-2, with D perhaps TRBD1 (6 bases). The V gene lost 4 bases and the J gene lost 0 bases, with 12 bases spanning the gap. Germline V gene sequence: CDR1 SGHVS, CDR2 FQNEAQ. This CDR3 is 15 amino acids long. The DNA for the CDR3 is TGTGCCAGCAGCTCAGGACAGCTTCCTAACTATGGCTACACCTTC. Protein: CASSSGQLPNYGYTF.

The rearrangement joins TRBV18 to TRBJ1-2; the D gene is possibly TRBD1 (5 bases). CDR1 is KGHSH and CDR2 is LQKENI in the germline V gene. The V gene lost 6 bases and the J gene lost 8 bases, with 25 bases spanning the gap. The CDR3 spans 16 residues. CDR3 DNA sequence: TGTGCCAGCTCCCCGAATGAAGCAGGGAAGGGTTTCGGCTACACCTTC. This encodes CASSPNEAGKGFGYTF.

This chain links TRBV19 with TRBJ1-1, with a weak D call TRBD1 (5 bases). Trimming stripped 3 bases from V and 6 bases from J, with 14 bases between. Germline CDR1 reads LNHDA; CDR2 reads SQIVND (reference sequence). CDR3 size: 14 residues. CDR3 DNA sequence: TGTGCCAGTAGTATTGGAATTGCAGGGTCTGAAGCTTTCTTT. It codes for CASSIGIAGSEAFF.

This chain links TRBV6-2 or TRBV6-3 with TRBJ2-1; the match to TRBD1 covers 8 bases. The germline CDR1 and CDR2 sequences are MNHEY and SVGEGT. The CDR3 runs 16 residues. Unmatched junction bases numbered 10, after V lost 5 bases and J lost 4 bases. The CDR3 region is CASSMTGEGAYNEQFF. The DNA of the CDR3 is TGTGCCAGCAGTATGACAGGGGAAGGTGCGTACAATGAGCAGTTCTTC.

As for this clone: An end of the junction differs from the germline gene, which may be a read error. The J gene is TRBJ1-6, the V gene TRBV7-7; D not certain. This CDR3 region has 13 residues. Germline assignment: CDR1 SSHAT and CDR2 FNYEAQ (reference sequence). DNA for the CDR3: TGTGCTAGCAGCTTAGGAGAAAATTCACCCCTCCACTTT. Amino acids: CASSLGENSPLHF.

The V gene is TRBV6-6, the J gene TRBJ2-7, with 7 positions matching TRBD1. The CDR3 is 13 residues long. Trimming took 4 bases from V and 9 from J; bases not matched to a gene: 9. CDR1 and CDR2 (germline): MNHNY, SVGAGI (reference sequence). CDR3 region: CASSSLGQSGQYF. DNA for the CDR3: TGTGCCAGCAGTTCCCTGGGACAGTCGGGGCAGTACTTC.

The chain joins TRBV15 to TRBJ2-1; TRBD2 is a possible D gene (6 bases). Deletions cut 1 base from V and 3 bases from J, with 10 bases between. Looked up from germline, CDR1 is LNHNV and CDR2 is YYDKDF (reference sequence). This CDR3 has 15 amino acids. CDR3 sequence reads: CATSRASVVYNEQFF. The CDR3 DNA follows: TGTGCCACCAGCAGAGCTAGCGTAGTCTACAATGAGCAGTTCTTC.

The chain recombines TRBV7-2 with TRBJ2-7, with 11 bases matching TRBD1. V shed 1 base, J shed 6 bases, and the junction held 5 bases outside the gene matches. The CDR3 runs to 15 residues. The germline V gene encodes CDR1 SGHTA and CDR2 FQGNSA. In DNA form, the CDR3 reads TGTGCCAGCAGCTTAGTTACGGGACAGGGGGTCGAGCAGTACTTC. It translates to CASSLVTGQGVEQYF.

The chain combines TRBV6-5 with TRBJ2-7; TRBD2 is a possible D gene (6 bases). The CDR3 contains 16 residues. The ends were cut back, 4 bases at V and 3 bases at J, with 19 bases in the middle. Germline V gene sequence: CDR1 MNHEY, CDR2 SVGAGI. The CDR3 DNA sequence: TGTGCCAGCAGTTCCTCCGGGACTCATTTGGGCTACGAGCAGTACTTC. Translated: CASSSSGTHLGYEQYF.

The chain uses TRBV7-2 and TRBJ1-4; D remains unclear. Germline V lookup: CDR1 SGHTA, CDR2 FQGNSA. The CDR3 loop spans 15 amino acids. V was cut by 5 bases and J by 0 bases, with 10 bases left in between. In nucleotides, the CDR3 is TGTGCCAGCAGCAGAGACTCTTCAACTAATGAAAAACTGTTTTTT. Translation gives CASSRDSSTNEKLFF. The full variable domain, with the rest looked up from reference TRBV7-2 and TRBJ1-4, is GAGVSQSPSNKVTEKGKDVELRCDPISGHTALYWYRQSLGQGLEFLIYFQGNSAPDKSGLPSDRFSAERTGGSVSTLTIQRTQQEDSAVYLCASSRDSSTNEKLFFGSGTQLSVL.

The rearrangement uses TRBV28 and TRBJ2-2; 12 bases line up with TRBD2. V dropped 2 bases and J dropped 3; count of bases not matched to a gene: 13. Germline CDR1 is MDHEN and CDR2 is SYDVKM. There are 20 residues in the CDR3. The CDR3, as DNA: TGTGCCAGCAGTTTACCGGCTGCTAGCGGGAGGGTCCAATACACCGGGGAGCTGTTTTTT. It is translated as CASSLPAASGRVQYTGELFF. The full variable domain, with the rest looked up from reference TRBV28 and TRBJ2-2, is DVKVTQSSRYLVKRTGEKVFLECVQDMDHENMFWYRQDPGLGLRLIYFSYDVKMKEKGDIPEGYSVSREKKERFSLILESASTNQTSMYLCASSLPAASGRVQYTGELFFGEGSRLTVL.

As to this clone: A clone one base away is much larger, so this may be a read error. Within the sample, other DNA sequences also encode this same CDR3. The gene calls are TRBV4-3 and TRBJ2-7, with D possibly being TRBD1 (5 bases). Germline V CDR1 and CDR2: LGHNA, YSLEER. V lost 0 bases, J lost 4 bases, and 7 bases lay in between. The CDR3 has 13 residues. The CDR3 bases are TGCGCCAGCAGCCAAGACAGGGCTTACGAGCAGTACTTC. Protein: CASSQDRAYEQYF.

The V and J genes are TRBV30 and TRBJ1-2, with 7 nucleotides matching TRBD1. CDR1 is GTSNPN, CDR2 SVGIG, per germline (reference sequence). With V trimmed by 1 base and J by 3 bases, 5 bases remained unmatched. This CDR3 spans 14 amino acids. CDR3 sequence: CAWSGGDRDYGYTF. CDR3 coding DNA: TGTGCCTGGAGTGGGGGGGACAGAGACTATGGCTACACCTTC.

The genes are TRBV19 and TRBJ1-5, with D unresolved. CDR3 size: 15 residues. V was trimmed by 6 bases and J by 0 bases, leaving 12 bases between them. In germline, CDR1 is LNHDA, CDR2 SQIVND (reference sequence). This chain's CDR3 is CASRVGGLSNQPQHF. CDR3 nucleotides: TGTGCCAGTAGGGTCGGAGGGCTTAGCAATCAGCCCCAGCATTTT.

J is TRBJ2-7 and V is TRBV19; TRBD2 matches 9 bases. Germline CDR1 and CDR2: LNHDA and SQIVND (reference sequence). Trimming at V came to 5 bases and at J to 0 bases, leaving 2 bases not matched to a gene. This CDR3 region has 14 residues. CDR3 DNA: TGTGCCAGTAGTGTGGGACTAGCCTCCTACGAGCAGTACTTC. As protein: CASSVGLASYEQYF. The whole variable domain, remainder taken from reference TRBV19 and TRBJ2-7, is DGGITQSPKYLFRKEGQNVTLSCEQNLNHDAMYWYRQDPGQGLRLIYYSQIVNDFQKGDIAEGYSVSREKKESFPLTVTSAQKNPTAFYLCASSVGLASYEQYFGPGTRLTVT.

This clone was counted only a few times. The chain recombines TRBV5-1 with TRBJ2-7; 7 bases align to TRBD1. The CDR3 totals 16 residues. Losses at the gene ends were 2 bases for V and 2 bases for J; bases not matched to a gene: 10. Germline values: CDR1 SGHRS, CDR2 YFSETQ. The CDR3 DNA follows: TGCGCCAGCAGCTTAGGACCGACAGGGTCTCCCTACGAGCAGTACTTC. The encoded protein is CASSLGPTGSPYEQYF.

The rearrangement uses TRBV6-1 and TRBJ1-1; D remains unclear. V was pared by 2 bases and J by 6 bases, with 19 bases between. The germline V gene has CDR1 MNHNS and CDR2 SASEGT. This CDR3 region has 16 residues. CDR3 nucleotides: TGTGCCAGCAGTGAATCCTCGTGGTGGCGAGGCCCTGAAGCTTTCTTT. The encoded protein is CASSESSWWRGPEAFF.

The genes are TRBV9 and TRBJ2-7; TRBD2 agrees at 7 bases. V lost 7 bases to trimming and J lost 0 bases; unmatched junction nucleotides: 7. Germline loops: CDR1 SGDLS, CDR2 YYNGEE. CDR3 length: 14 amino acids. CDR3 in DNA: TGTGCCAGCGCACGCGGGGGTATCTCCTACGAGCAGTACTTC. Protein: CASARGGISYEQYF.

The V call is TRBV7-2, the J call TRBJ1-2; 10 bases align to TRBD1. The V gene's germline CDR1 is SGHTA and CDR2 FQGNSA. Unmatched junction bases numbered 16, after V lost 4 bases and J lost 8 bases. The CDR3 consists of 17 residues. CDR3 sequence: CASSSLPGTGVPGGYTF. For the CDR3, the DNA is TGTGCCAGCAGCTCACTTCCGGGGACAGGGGTCCCCGGGGGCTACACCTTC.

The chain joins TRBV28 to TRBJ1-5; D unclear. Per germline, CDR1 MDHEN and CDR2 SYDVKM. The length of the CDR3 is 15 residues. Trimming cost V 7 bases and J 4 bases, with 17 bases left between them. In DNA, the CDR3 is TGTGCCAGCAAAACCACCGGGAGCAAAAATCAGCCCCAGCATTTT. Translating gives CASKTTGSKNQPQHF.

This clone was seen only once. This chain uses TRBV11-2 with TRBJ1-3, with 9 positions matching TRBD1. The J segment lost 2 bases and the V segment lost 2 bases, leaving 7 bases of the junction unmatched. CDR1 and CDR2 from the germline V gene are SGHAT and FQNNGV. This CDR3 has 17 amino acids. CDR3 protein: CASSLPLQGAPGNTIYF. The CDR3, as DNA: TGTGCCAGCAGCTTACCCTTACAGGGGGCGCCTGGAAACACCATATATTTT. Complete variable domain (other parts from reference TRBV11-2 and TRBJ1-3): EAGVAQSPRYKIIEKRQSVAFWCNPISGHATLYWYQQILGQGPKLLIQFQNNGVVDDSQLPKDRFSAERLKGVDSTLKIQPAKLEDSAVYLCASSLPLQGAPGNTIYFGEGSWLTVV.

The rearrangement links TRBV28 to TRBJ2-7, with D possibly being TRBD1 (6 bases). The CDR3 runs to 17 residues. Trimming stripped 2 bases from V and 0 bases from J, with 17 bases between. Germline V CDR1 and CDR2: MDHEN, SYDVKM. The CDR3 DNA is TGTGCCAGCAGTTTAATGCCCGGGACATACCTCTCCTACGAGCAGTACTTC. Encoded protein: CASSLMPGTYLSYEQYF.

This clone was seen a handful of times. This rearrangement joins TRBV19 to TRBJ2-1; 7 positions agree with TRBD2. The CDR3 has 16 amino acids. With 1 base clipped from V and 5 bases from J, the junction kept 8 bases outside the gene matches. The germline V gene has CDR1 LNHDA and CDR2 SQIVND (reference sequence). The CDR3 reads CASSIGPGLTHNEQFF. The DNA for the CDR3 is TGTGCCAGTAGTATAGGGCCGGGACTAACTCACAATGAGCAGTTCTTC. Full variable domain (remainder filled in from reference TRBV19 and TRBJ2-1): DGGITQSPKYLFRKEGQNVTLSCEQNLNHDAMYWYRQDPGQGLRLIYYSQIVNDFQKGDIAEGYSVSREKKESFPLTVTSAQKNPTAFYLCASSIGPGLTHNEQFFGPGTRLTVL.

V usage is TRBV6-2 or TRBV6-3 and J usage is TRBJ1-2, with D perhaps matching TRBD1 (6 bases). The CDR3 runs 13 residues. V dropped 4 bases and J dropped 4 bases, with 10 bases sitting between them. Germline V gene data show CDR1 as MNHEY and CDR2 as SVGEGT. The DNA of the CDR3 is TGTGCCAGCAGTTCACAGGGTCCCTATGGCTACACCTTC. This translates into CASSSQGPYGYTF.

The V call is TRBV24-1, the J call TRBJ2-7; D might be TRBD1 (6 bases). There are 14 residues in the CDR3. Trimming shortened V by 6 bases and J by 3 bases, and 14 bases separated the two germline ends. Per the germline V gene, CDR1 is KGHDR and CDR2 is SFDVKD. The CDR3 sequence: CATSRTGKNYEQYF. CDR3 nucleotides: TGTGCCACCAGTAGAACAGGGAAAAACTACGAGCAGTACTTC.